Following are 30 T cell receptor beta chains from one sample sequenced in a study of human CD8 memory T cell subsets (dated by TCRdb to the early 2020s). A Human TCR Profiling Kit was used to prepare UMI-labeled 5' RACE TCRbeta libraries. After TCRdb reprocessed the reads, each CDR3 protein sequence was kept as one row, without DNA. This sample's table lists over 10,000 distinct CDR3 sequences. The ten top clones hold 14% of the sample. The sample was CD8+ T cells from PBMCs. These receptors all come from a human donor in good health.

The rearrangement links TRBV18 to TRBJ2-5; without DNA, the TCRdb call of TRBD1 cannot be checked. The CDR3 consists of 18 residues. Germline values: CDR1 KGHSH, CDR2 LQKENI. CDR3: CASSPQGMRDSRLETQYF.

The chain is built from TRBV7-3 and TRBJ2-1; no DNA is available, so the TRBD2 call from TCRdb remains unchecked. CDR1 SGHTA and CDR2 FQGTGA come from the germline V gene. This CDR3 is 14 amino acids long. The CDR3 protein is CASSLGLAGDEQFF.

This chain uses TRBV9 with TRBJ2-3. The CDR3 is 12 amino acids. CDR1 and CDR2 (germline): SGDLS, YYNGEE. The CDR3 sequence is CASSVGGDTQYF. Supplemented by reference TRBV9 and TRBJ2-3, the full variable domain reads DSGVTQTPKHLITATGQRVTLRCSPRSGDLSVYWYQQSLDQGLQFLIQYYNGEERAKGNILERFSAQQFPDLHSELNLSSLELGDSALYFCASSVGGDTQYFGPGTRLTVL.

The chain employs TRBV6-2 or TRBV6-3 and TRBJ2-1; TCRdb picks TRBD2, but there is no DNA to check that call. CDR3 length: 16 residues. Germline CDR1 and CDR2: MNHEY and SVGEGT. The CDR3 here is CASSYQLAGRYNEQFF.

This clonotype is deemed medium-sized by its frequency. The chain employs TRBV7-8 and TRBJ2-5; with no DNA, the TCRdb D assignment of TRBD2 cannot be verified. Germline loops: CDR1 SGHVS, CDR2 FQNEAQ. CDR3 length: 16 residues. The CDR3 reads CASSSGLAEYQETQYF.

The chain combines TRBV28 with TRBJ1-1; TCRdb indicates TRBD1, and absent DNA this call remains unverified. The CDR3 totals 13 residues. Germline lookup yields CDR1 MDHEN and CDR2 SYDVKM. The CDR3 spells CASSLGEGIEAFF.

V is TRBV7-2 and J is TRBJ2-5. The germline V gene encodes CDR1 SGHTA and CDR2 FQGNSA. The CDR3 consists of 11 residues. CDR3 in amino acids: CASSPRETQYF.

V usage is TRBV25-1 and J usage is TRBJ2-7. The CDR3 is made up of 14 amino acids. Germline V lookup: CDR1 MGHDK, CDR2 SYGVNS. The CDR3 here is CASSDLFDSYEQYF.

The chain employs TRBV4-1 and TRBJ1-3. Germline CDR1 reads MGHRA; CDR2 reads YSYEKL. This CDR3 is built from 19 residues. CDR3 region: CASSQDLGQRTPSGNTIYF.

The CDR3 reads CSASTRDSHIYEQYF. J is TRBJ2-7 and V is TRBV20-1; TCRdb indicates TRBD1, and absent DNA this call remains unverified. Germline V gene sequence: CDR1 DFQATT, CDR2 SNEGSKA (reference sequence). This CDR3 spans 15 amino acids.

The chain recombines TRBV24-1 with TRBJ2-1; there is no DNA to check the TCRdb D call of TRBD2. Germline lookup yields CDR1 KGHDR and CDR2 SFDVKD. The CDR3 loop spans 17 amino acids. The CDR3 here is CATSDKDSRSGYNEQFF.

The rearrangement links TRBV6-1 to TRBJ1-1; the D gene TCRdb calls, TRBD1, cannot be checked with no DNA. CDR1 and CDR2 (germline): MNHNS, SASEGT. The CDR3 runs to 12 residues. CDR3 residues: CAMGTGVFEAFF.

This chain joins TRBV7-6 and TRBJ2-2; the D gene TCRdb calls, TRBD1, cannot be checked with no DNA. The CDR3 length is 16 residues. CDR1 and CDR2 (germline): SGHVS, FNYEAQ. CDR3 protein: CASSQGQGANTGELFF.

V is TRBV7-7 and J is TRBJ2-1. The CDR3 contains 13 residues. Germline assignment: CDR1 SSHAT and CDR2 FNYEAQ (reference sequence). CDR3: CASSLGSDNEQFF.

V and J are TRBV30 and TRBJ2-1; TCRdb gives TRBD1 as the D gene, but with no DNA this cannot be confirmed. The CDR3 covers 14 residues. CDR1 and CDR2 from the germline V gene are GTSNPN and SVGIG (reference sequence). Here the CDR3 reads CAWSVPGAYNEQFF.

This clonotype is deemed medium-sized by its frequency. The V call is TRBV7-9, the J call TRBJ2-7; no DNA is available, so the TRBD1 call from TCRdb remains unchecked. Germline CDR1 reads SEHNR; CDR2 reads FQNEAQ (reference sequence). The CDR3 length is 13 residues. The CDR3 spells CASSPRGQYEQYF.

The rearrangement joins TRBV27 to TRBJ2-4; TCRdb lists TRBD2, though no DNA is available to test this call. CDR3 length equals 18 residues. Per the germline V gene, CDR1 is MNHEY and CDR2 is SMNVEV (reference sequence). The CDR3 region is CASSSLWNSGSAKNIQYF.

This chain connects TRBV20-1 to TRBJ1-5. There are 15 residues in the CDR3. Germline CDR1 is DFQATT and CDR2 is SNEGSKA (reference sequence). The CDR3 protein is CSARDGRYSNQPQHF.

V gene TRBV10-1 combines with J gene TRBJ1-5; lacking DNA, the TRBD1 call made by TCRdb goes unchecked. Per the germline V gene, CDR1 is WNHNN and CDR2 is SYGVQD (reference sequence). The CDR3 is made up of 16 amino acids. The CDR3 here is CASSESRQGSNQPQHF.

V usage is TRBV9 and J usage is TRBJ1-6; lacking DNA, the TRBD1 call made by TCRdb goes unchecked. Germline V gene sequence: CDR1 SGDLS, CDR2 YYNGEE. The CDR3 is 18 residues long. The CDR3 here is CARSGSRAYTVLHSPLHF.

The V and J genes are TRBV29-1 and TRBJ1-1. Germline-derived CDR1 and CDR2 are SQVTM and ANQGSEA. This CDR3 spans 12 amino acids. The CDR3 protein is CSVELGNTEAFF.

This chain uses TRBV6-5 with TRBJ2-5; the D call from TCRdb, TRBD2, cannot be confirmed without DNA. The V gene's germline CDR1 is MNHEY and CDR2 SVGAGI. CDR3 length: 14 amino acids. Here the CDR3 reads CASRAGGPFETQYF.

V gene TRBV7-3 combines with J gene TRBJ2-3; TCRdb lists TRBD1, though no DNA is available to test this call. CDR3 length: 16 amino acids. Germline V gene sequence: CDR1 SGHTA, CDR2 FQGTGA. This chain's CDR3 is CASSLTGGLSTDTQYF.

The chain employs TRBV7-6 and TRBJ1-2; TCRdb picks TRBD1, but there is no DNA to check that call. The CDR3 extends over 19 amino acids. Germline V CDR1 and CDR2: SGHVS, FNYEAQ. The CDR3 sequence is CASSSQPADRGYGSYGYTF.

The gene calls are TRBV4-3 and TRBJ1-1; TCRdb indicates TRBD1, and absent DNA this call remains unverified. Germline V gene sequence: CDR1 LGHNA, CDR2 YSLEER. CDR3 length: 18 residues. CDR3 protein: CASSQDWRQGALGTEAFF.

This chain links TRBV7-9 with TRBJ2-1. Germline V gene lookup returns CDR1 SEHNR and CDR2 FQNEAQ (reference sequence). The CDR3 has 12 amino acids. CDR3 in amino acids: CASSPYDNEQFF.

The V call is TRBV7-6, the J call TRBJ2-5; with no DNA, the TCRdb D assignment of TRBD2 cannot be verified. The CDR3 consists of 15 residues. Germline V gene lookup returns CDR1 SGHVS and CDR2 FNYEAQ. CDR3 amino acids: CASSSAPSGQETQYF.

Frequency places this clonotype as medium-sized. The chain combines TRBV27 with TRBJ1-1. The CDR3 spans 13 residues. Germline lookup yields CDR1 MNHEY and CDR2 SMNVEV (reference sequence). The CDR3 spells CASSLYGNTEAFF.

The chain links TRBV3-2 to TRBJ2-3; no DNA is available, so the TRBD1 call from TCRdb remains unchecked. TRBV3-2 is a pseudogene locus. The CDR3 spans 14 residues. CDR3 in amino acids: CASSQAVGTLSWYF.

CDR3 protein: CSVTDLTYEQYF. The chain couples TRBV29-1 to TRBJ2-7. The CDR3 consists of 12 residues. Germline V CDR1 and CDR2: SQVTM, ANQGSEA.